A selection of T cell receptor beta chains follows, all from one sample in a study of cytomegalovirus exposure and HLA in healthy donors. Produced via immunoSEQ multiplex PCR; TCRdb's table is partial and in-frame only. The data contain over 150,000 clones, around 69% of them singletons. The sample comprised PBMCs. Source of these receptors: a man aged 55 to 69 in good health and CMV-seronegative. The conserved cysteine and the conserved F or W are not part of the CDR3 here. Each record gives: V gene, J gene, clone size, CDR3 protein. Size is omitted from some rows. Given values are once, few, many or a class for expanded clones.

V: TRBV5-1
J: TRBJ2-3
size: -
CDR3: ASSYRFGTDTQY

V: TRBV7-9
J: TRBJ2-3
size: -
CDR3: ASSFSGLVTDTQY

V: TRBV19
J: TRBJ1-4
size: -
CDR3: ASSASGTTNEKLF

V: TRBV19
J: TRBJ1-4
size: -
CDR3: ASSKGTGANEKLF

V: TRBV4-3
J: TRBJ2-1
size: -
CDR3: ASSQGGLYNEQF

V: TRBV19
J: TRBJ2-7
size: -
CDR3: ASSQTGGPYEQY

V: TRBV18
J: TRBJ2-7
size: -
CDR3: ASSTGQELYEQY

V: TRBV4-1
J: TRBJ1-2
size: -
CDR3: ASSQEEGPWRGYT

V: TRBV5-6
J: TRBJ1-2
size: -
CDR3: ASSSITVNYGYT

V: TRBV28
J: TRBJ2-2
size: -
CDR3: ASSFGVTGELF

V: TRBV5-6
J: TRBJ1-2
size: -
CDR3: ASRKQGSSYGYT

V: TRBV5-4
J: TRBJ2-3
size: -
CDR3: ASSSSGRGRDTQY

V: TRBV29-1
J: TRBJ2-5
size: -
CDR3: SVGNRGRETQY

V: TRBV15
J: TRBJ1-4
size: -
CDR3: ATSRDLLGATNEKLF

V: TRBV6-5
J: TRBJ2-7
size: -
CDR3: ASSYSTGIPYEQY

V: TRBV29-1
J: TRBJ2-6
size: -
CDR3: SVAFSGANVLT

V: TRBV9
J: TRBJ1-3
size: -
CDR3: ASSGKQTGLGNTIY

V: TRBV6-5
J: TRBJ2-7
size: few
CDR3: ASSSNYSPDEQY

V: TRBV4-1
J: -
size: -
CDR3: ASSRVTGGGTTPGEQY

V: TRBV18
J: TRBJ2-7
size: -
CDR3: ASSPGTGTTYEQY

V: TRBV29-1
J: TRBJ1-1
size: once
CDR3: SVGRGMNTEAF

V: TRBV9
J: TRBJ2-1
size: -
CDR3: ASSPTSGGAWNEQF

V: TRBV30
J: TRBJ2-5
size: -
CDR3: AWSRGAETQY

V: TRBV9
J: TRBJ1-4
size: few
CDR3: ASSPGVTTNEKLF

V: TRBV27
J: TRBJ1-3
size: -
CDR3: ASSLWGAGNTIY

V: TRBV6-6
J: TRBJ2-3
size: -
CDR3: ASTETARTDTQY

V: TRBV11-2
J: TRBJ2-5
size: once
CDR3: ASSQGWGPQETQY

V: TRBV6-5
J: TRBJ2-5
size: -
CDR3: ASSYSTGRETQY

V: TRBV7-3
J: TRBJ1-6
size: -
CDR3: ASSISSNSPLH

V: TRBV27
J: TRBJ2-7
size: -
CDR3: ASSPSLAGANEQY

V: TRBV30
J: TRBJ1-3
size: few
CDR3: AWSTGSSGNTIY

V: TRBV9
J: TRBJ2-2
size: -
CDR3: ASSLGLYNTGELF

V: TRBV5-1
J: TRBJ2-1
size: -
CDR3: ASSLNSGIANEQF

V: TRBV7-8
J: TRBJ1-5
size: once
CDR3: ASSLADRVGQPQH

V: TRBV28
J: TRBJ2-7
size: -
CDR3: ASSPMTAAGGYEQY

V: TRBV18
J: TRBJ2-7
size: -
CDR3: ASSPVDAGYEQY

V: TRBV4-3
J: TRBJ1-4
size: -
CDR3: ASRRGAEKLF

V: TRBV10-2
J: TRBJ2-1
size: once
CDR3: ASSDTGQGPVYNEQF

V: TRBV4-3
J: TRBJ2-7
size: -
CDR3: ASSRIASTSGNNYEQY

V: TRBV18
J: TRBJ2-7
size: -
CDR3: ASSPEDRGGPPPPYEQY

V: TRBV7-9
J: TRBJ1-4
size: -
CDR3: SSSTGGGAEKLF

V: TRBV2
J: TRBJ1-4
size: -
CDR3: ASSGGGATNEKLF

V: TRBV7-8
J: TRBJ2-5
size: -
CDR3: ASSLSGETQY

V: TRBV5-4
J: TRBJ2-1
size: -
CDR3: ASSSPVTRDNNEQF

V: TRBV4-3
J: TRBJ2-3
size: -
CDR3: ASSRLAGAPGNTQY

V: TRBV15
J: TRBJ2-5
size: few
CDR3: ATSRETGGKGETQY

V: TRBV5-1
J: TRBJ2-1
size: -
CDR3: ASFSSGSSYNEQF

V: TRBV18
J: TRBJ1-5
size: -
CDR3: ASSPPSQVGNQPQH

V: TRBV10-3
J: TRBJ2-1
size: once
CDR3: AISFQTGFPNEQF

V: TRBV11-2
J: TRBJ2-1
size: -
CDR3: ASSRSQGEPQF

V: TRBV9
J: TRBJ2-7
size: -
CDR3: ASSGLPSGDSYEQY

V: TRBV7-3
J: TRBJ2-2
size: few
CDR3: ASSSRTGPKLGGTGELF

V: TRBV2
J: TRBJ2-2
size: -
CDR3: ASFGQMNTGELF

V: TRBV4-3
J: TRBJ2-7
size: -
CDR3: ASSQDTGTGSYEQY